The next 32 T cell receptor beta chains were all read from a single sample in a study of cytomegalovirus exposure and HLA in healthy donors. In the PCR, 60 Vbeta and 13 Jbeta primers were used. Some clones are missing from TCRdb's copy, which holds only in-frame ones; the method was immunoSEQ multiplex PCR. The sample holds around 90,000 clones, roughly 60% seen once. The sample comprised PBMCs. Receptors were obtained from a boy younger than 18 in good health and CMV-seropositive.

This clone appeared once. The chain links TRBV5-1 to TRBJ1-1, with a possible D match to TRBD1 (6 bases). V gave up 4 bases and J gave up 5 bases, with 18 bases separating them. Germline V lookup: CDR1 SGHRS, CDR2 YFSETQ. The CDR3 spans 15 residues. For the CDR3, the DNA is TGCGCCAGCAGCACACGGGGGGGGCGAGGGACTGAAGCTTTCTTT. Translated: CASSTRGGRGTEAFF.

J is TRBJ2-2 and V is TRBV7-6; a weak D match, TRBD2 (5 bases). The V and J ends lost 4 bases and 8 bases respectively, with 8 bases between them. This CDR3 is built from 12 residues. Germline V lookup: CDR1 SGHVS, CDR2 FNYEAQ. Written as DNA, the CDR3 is TGTGCCAGCAGCTCCACTAGGGGGGAGCTGTTTTTT. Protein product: CASSSTRGELFF.

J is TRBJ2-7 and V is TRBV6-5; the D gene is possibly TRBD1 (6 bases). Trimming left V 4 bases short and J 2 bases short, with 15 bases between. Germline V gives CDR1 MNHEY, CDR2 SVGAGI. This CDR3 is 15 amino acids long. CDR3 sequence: CASSSQGKEPYEQYF. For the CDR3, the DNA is TGTGCCAGCAGTTCCCAGGGGAAGGAGCCCTACGAGCAGTACTTC.

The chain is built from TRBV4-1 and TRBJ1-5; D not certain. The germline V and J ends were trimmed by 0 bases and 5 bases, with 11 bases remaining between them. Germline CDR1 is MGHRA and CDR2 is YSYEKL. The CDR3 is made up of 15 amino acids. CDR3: CASSQDSKRDQPQHF. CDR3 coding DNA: TGCGCCAGCAGCCAAGATTCAAAGAGGGATCAGCCCCAGCATTTT.

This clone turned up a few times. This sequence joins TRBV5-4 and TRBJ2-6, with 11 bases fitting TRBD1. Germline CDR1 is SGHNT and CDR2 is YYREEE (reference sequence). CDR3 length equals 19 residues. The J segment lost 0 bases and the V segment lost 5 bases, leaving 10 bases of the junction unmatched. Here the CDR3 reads CASSQATGTGGSGANVLTF. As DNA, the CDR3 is TGTGCCAGCAGTCAAGCTACCGGGACAGGGGGCTCTGGGGCCAACGTCCTGACTTTC.

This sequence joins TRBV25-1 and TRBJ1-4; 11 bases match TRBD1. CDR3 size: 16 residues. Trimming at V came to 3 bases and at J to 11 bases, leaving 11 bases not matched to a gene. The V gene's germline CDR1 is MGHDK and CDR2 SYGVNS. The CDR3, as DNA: TGTGCCAGCAGTGATTTAGCCGGGACAGGGGGGGAGAAACTGTTTTTT. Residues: CASSDLAGTGGEKLFF.

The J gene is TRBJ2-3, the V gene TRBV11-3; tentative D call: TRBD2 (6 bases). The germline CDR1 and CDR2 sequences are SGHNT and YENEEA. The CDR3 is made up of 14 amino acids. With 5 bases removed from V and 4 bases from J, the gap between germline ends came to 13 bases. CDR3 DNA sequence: TGTGCCAGCAGCGCCGCGGGGTTGGCAGATACGCAGTATTTT. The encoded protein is CASSAAGLADTQYF.

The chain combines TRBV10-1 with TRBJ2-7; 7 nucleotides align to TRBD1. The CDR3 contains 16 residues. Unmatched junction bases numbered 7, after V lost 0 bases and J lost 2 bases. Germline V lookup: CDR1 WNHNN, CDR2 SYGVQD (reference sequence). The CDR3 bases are TGCGCCAGCAGTGAGTCGAAAGGGACAGTGGCCTACGAGCAGTACTTC. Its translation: CASSESKGTVAYEQYF.

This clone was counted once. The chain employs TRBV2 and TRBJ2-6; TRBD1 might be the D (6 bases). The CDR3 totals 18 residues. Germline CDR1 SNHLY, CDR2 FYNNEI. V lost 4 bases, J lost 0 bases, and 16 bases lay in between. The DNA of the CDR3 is TGTGCCAGCAGTGGCATGGGACATCTGAGCTCTGGGGCCAACGTCCTGACTTTC. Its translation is CASSGMGHLSSGANVLTF.

The DNA for the CDR3 is TGCGCCAGCAGCCAAGATAGCGGGGGGAGCTCCTACGAGCAGTACTTC. This encodes CASSQDSGGSSYEQYF. The chain employs TRBV4-3 and TRBJ2-7; 10 bases line up with TRBD2. After removal of 0 bases from V and 0 bases from J, the junction contained 2 bases not matched to a gene. The CDR3 runs to 16 residues. Germline CDR1 and CDR2: LGHNA and YSLEER.

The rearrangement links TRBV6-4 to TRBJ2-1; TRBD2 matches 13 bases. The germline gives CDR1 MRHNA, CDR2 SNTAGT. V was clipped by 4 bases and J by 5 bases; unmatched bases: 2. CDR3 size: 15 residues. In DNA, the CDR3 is TGTGCCAGCAGTGTAGGGACTAGCGGGGACAATGAGCAGTTCTTC. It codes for CASSVGTSGDNEQFF.

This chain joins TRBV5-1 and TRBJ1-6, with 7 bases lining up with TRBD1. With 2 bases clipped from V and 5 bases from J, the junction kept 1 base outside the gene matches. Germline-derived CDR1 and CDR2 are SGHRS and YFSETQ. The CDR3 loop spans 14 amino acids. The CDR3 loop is CASSLGTDNSPLHF. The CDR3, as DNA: TGCGCCAGCAGCTTAGGGACAGATAATTCACCCCTCCACTTT.

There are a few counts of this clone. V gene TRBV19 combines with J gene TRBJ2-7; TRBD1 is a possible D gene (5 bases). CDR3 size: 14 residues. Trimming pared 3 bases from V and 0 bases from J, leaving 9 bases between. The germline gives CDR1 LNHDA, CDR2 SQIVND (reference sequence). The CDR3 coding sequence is TGTGCCAGTAGTATGACAGTGGCCTCCTACGAGCAGTACTTC. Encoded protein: CASSMTVASYEQYF.

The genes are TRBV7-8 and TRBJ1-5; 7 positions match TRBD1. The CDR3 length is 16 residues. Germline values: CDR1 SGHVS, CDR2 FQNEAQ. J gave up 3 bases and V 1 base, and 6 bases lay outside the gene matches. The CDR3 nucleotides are TGTGCCAGCAGCTTAGGCCCGGGGACAGTCAATCAGCCCCAGCATTTT. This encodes CASSLGPGTVNQPQHF.

The CDR3 region has the DNA TGTGCCAGTCAGTTAACAGGGGATAGCAATCAGCCCCAGCATTTT. It specifies CASQLTGDSNQPQHF. The rearrangement joins TRBV6-5 to TRBJ1-5; 7 positions match TRBD1. The CDR3 is 15 amino acids. V dropped 9 bases and J dropped 0; count of bases not matched to a gene: 8. Per the germline V gene, CDR1 is MNHEY and CDR2 is SVGAGI.

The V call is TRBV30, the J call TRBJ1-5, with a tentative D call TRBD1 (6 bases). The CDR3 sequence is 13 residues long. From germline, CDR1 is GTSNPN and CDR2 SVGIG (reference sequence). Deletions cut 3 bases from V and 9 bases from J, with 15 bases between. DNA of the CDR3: TGTGCCTGGAGCGGACAGCCCGAGCTGCCCCAGCATTTT. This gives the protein CAWSGQPELPQHF.

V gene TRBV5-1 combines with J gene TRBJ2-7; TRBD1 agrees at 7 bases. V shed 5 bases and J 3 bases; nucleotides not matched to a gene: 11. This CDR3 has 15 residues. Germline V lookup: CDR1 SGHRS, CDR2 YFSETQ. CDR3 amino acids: CASRGYRGYRYEQYF. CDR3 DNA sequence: TGCGCCAGCAGGGGATACAGGGGCTATCGCTACGAGCAGTACTTC.

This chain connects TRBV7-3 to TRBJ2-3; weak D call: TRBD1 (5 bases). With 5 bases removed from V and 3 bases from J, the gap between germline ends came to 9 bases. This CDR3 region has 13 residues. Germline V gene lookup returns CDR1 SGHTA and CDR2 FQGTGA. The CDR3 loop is CASSGPGTDTQYF. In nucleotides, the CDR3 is TGTGCCAGCAGCGGACCAGGGACAGATACGCAGTATTTT. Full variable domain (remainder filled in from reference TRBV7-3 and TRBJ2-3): GAGVSQTPSNKVTEKGKYVELRCDPISGHTALYWYRQSLGQGPEFLIYFQGTGAADDSGLPNDRFFAVRPEGSVSTLKIQRTERGDSAVYLCASSGPGTDTQYFGPGTRLTVL.

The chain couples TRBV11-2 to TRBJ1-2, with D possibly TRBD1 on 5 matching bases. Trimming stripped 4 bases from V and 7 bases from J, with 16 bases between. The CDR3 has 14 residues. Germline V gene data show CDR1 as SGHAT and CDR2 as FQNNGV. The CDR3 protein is CASSSSGTPLGYTF. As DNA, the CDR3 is TGTGCCAGCAGCTCGTCGGGGACTCCCCTTGGCTACACCTTC.

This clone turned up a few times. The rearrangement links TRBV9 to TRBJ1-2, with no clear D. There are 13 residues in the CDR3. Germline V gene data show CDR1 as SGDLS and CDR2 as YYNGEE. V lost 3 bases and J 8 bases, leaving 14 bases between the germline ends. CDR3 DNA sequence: TGTGCCAGCAGCGCGGGAATGACCCTCGGCTACACCTTC. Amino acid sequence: CASSAGMTLGYTF. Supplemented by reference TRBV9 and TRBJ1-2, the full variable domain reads DSGVTQTPKHLITATGQRVTLRCSPRSGDLSVYWYQQSLDQGLQFLIQYYNGEERAKGNILERFSAQQFPDLHSELNLSSLELGDSALYFCASSAGMTLGYTFGSGTRLTVV.

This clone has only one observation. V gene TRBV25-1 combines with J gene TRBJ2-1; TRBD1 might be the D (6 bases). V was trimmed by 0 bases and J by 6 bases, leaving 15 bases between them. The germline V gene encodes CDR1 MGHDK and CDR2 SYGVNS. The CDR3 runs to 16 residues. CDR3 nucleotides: TGTGCCAGCAGTGAATATAAAGCAGGGGCGGGCAATGAGCAGTTCTTC. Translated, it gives CASSEYKAGAGNEQFF.

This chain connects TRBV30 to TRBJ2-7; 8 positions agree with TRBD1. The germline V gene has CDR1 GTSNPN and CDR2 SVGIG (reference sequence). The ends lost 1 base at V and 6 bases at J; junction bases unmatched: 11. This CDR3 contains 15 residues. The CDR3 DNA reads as TGTGCCTGGAGTGGAGTAATCGGACAGGGTGGCGAGCAGTACTTC. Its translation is CAWSGVIGQGGEQYF.

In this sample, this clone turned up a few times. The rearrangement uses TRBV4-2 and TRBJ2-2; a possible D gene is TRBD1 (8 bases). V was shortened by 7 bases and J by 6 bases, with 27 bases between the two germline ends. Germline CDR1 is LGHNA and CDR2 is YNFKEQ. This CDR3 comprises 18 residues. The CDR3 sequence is CASKRTGNLAGDSGELFF. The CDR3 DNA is TGTGCCAGCAAAAGGACAGGGAACTTAGCGGGTGATTCCGGGGAGCTGTTTTTT.

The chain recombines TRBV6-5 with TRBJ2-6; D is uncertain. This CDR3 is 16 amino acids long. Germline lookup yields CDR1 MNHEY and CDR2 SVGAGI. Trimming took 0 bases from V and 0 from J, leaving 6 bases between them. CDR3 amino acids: CASSYSSLSGANVLTF. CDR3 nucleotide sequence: TGTGCCAGCAGTTACTCTAGCCTCTCTGGGGCCAACGTCCTGACTTTC.

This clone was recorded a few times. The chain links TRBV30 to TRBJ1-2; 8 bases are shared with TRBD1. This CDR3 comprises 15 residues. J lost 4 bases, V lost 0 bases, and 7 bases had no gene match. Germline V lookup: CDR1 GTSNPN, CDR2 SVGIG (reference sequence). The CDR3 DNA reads TGTGCCTGGAGTGTACACAGGGGGTCTGGCTATGGCTACACCTTC. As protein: CAWSVHRGSGYGYTF.

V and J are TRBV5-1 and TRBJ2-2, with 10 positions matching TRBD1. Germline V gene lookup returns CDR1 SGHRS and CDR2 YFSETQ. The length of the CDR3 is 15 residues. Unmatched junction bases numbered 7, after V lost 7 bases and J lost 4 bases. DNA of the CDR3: TGCGCCAGCGCCCCGGGACAGGGGACCACCGGGGAGCTGTTTTTT. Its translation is CASAPGQGTTGELFF.

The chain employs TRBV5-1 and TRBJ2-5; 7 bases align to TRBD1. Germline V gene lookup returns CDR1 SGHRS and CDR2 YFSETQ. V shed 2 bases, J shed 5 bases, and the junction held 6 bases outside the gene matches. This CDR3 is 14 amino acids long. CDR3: CASSLQGLGETQYF. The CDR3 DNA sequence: TGCGCCAGCAGCTTACAGGGGCTAGGGGAGACCCAGTACTTC.

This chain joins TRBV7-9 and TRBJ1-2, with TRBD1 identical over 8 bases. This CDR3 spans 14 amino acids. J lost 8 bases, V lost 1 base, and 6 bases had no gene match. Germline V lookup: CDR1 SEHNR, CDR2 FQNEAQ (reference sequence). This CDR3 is CASSLDQGAGGYTF. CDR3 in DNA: TGTGCCAGCAGCTTAGATCAGGGGGCAGGAGGCTACACCTTC.

The CDR3 DNA is TGTGCCTGGAGGCCCACCGGACATTACCCCATTAAGGGCTACACCTTC. It codes for CAWRPTGHYPIKGYTF. This rearrangement joins TRBV30 to TRBJ1-2, with TRBD1 as a possible D gene (5 bases). Germline values: CDR1 GTSNPN, CDR2 SVGIG (reference sequence). Trimming took 3 bases from V and 8 from J, leaving 25 bases between them. This CDR3 is built from 16 residues.

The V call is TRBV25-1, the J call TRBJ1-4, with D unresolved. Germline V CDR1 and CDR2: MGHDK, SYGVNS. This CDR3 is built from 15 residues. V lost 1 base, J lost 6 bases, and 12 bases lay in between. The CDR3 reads CASSESAILHEKLFF. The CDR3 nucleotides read TGTGCCAGCAGTGAATCTGCGATCCTGCATGAAAAACTGTTTTTT.

The CDR3 nucleotides read TGTGCCAGCAGCTCCCGGGGGGACCAATCCTACGAGCAGTACTTC. Translation gives CASSSRGDQSYEQYF. The chain has TRBV7-2 and TRBJ2-7, with TRBD2 matching 7 bases. The J segment lost 1 base and the V segment lost 4 bases, leaving 7 bases of the junction unmatched. The CDR3 totals 15 residues. Germline V gene data show CDR1 as SGHTA and CDR2 as FQGNSA.

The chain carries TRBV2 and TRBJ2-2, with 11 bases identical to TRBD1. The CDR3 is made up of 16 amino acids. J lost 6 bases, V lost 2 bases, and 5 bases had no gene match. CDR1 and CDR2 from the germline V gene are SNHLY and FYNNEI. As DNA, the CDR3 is TGTGCCAGCAGTGAAATCGGGACAGGGGGATCCGGGGAGCTGTTTTTT. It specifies CASSEIGTGGSGELFF.